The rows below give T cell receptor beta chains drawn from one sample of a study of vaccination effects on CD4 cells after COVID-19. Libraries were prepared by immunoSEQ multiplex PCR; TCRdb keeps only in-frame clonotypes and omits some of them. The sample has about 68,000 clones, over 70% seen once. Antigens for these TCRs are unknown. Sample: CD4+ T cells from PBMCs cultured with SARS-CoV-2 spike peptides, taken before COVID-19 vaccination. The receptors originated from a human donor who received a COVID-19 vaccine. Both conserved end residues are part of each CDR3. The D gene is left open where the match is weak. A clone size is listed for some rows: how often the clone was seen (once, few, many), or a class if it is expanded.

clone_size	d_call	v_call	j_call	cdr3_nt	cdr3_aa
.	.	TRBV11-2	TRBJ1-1	TGTGCCAGCAGCTTAGATTGGGGGAGGGGAGAAGCTTTCTTT	CASSLDWGRGEAFF
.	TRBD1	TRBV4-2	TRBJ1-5	TGTGCCAGCAGCCAAGATTTACAGGGGCCTGAGCCCCAGCATTTT	CASSQDLQGPEPQHF
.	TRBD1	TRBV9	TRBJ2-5	TGTGCCAGCAGCAAATGGACAGGCCACCAAGAGACCCAGTACTTC	CASSKWTGHQETQYF
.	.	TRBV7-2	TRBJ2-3	TGTGCCAGCAGCTTAATCGGCGGCAGCACAGATACGCAGTATTTT	CASSLIGGSTDTQYF
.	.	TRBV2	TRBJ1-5	TGTGCCTGCCCTGGGGCCCGGCTGAGATATAGCAATCAGCCCCAGCATTTT	CACPGARLRYSNQPQHF
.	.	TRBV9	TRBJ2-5	TGTGCCAGCAGCCCACGGACAGCCATAGAGACCCAGTACTTC	CASSPRTAIETQYF
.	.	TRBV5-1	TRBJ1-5	TGCGCCAGCAGCCCCCTACCTGTAGGGTCGGCGCAGCCCCAGCATTTT	CASSPLPVGSAQPQHF
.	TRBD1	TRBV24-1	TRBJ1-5	TGTGCCACCAGCACAGGGGTCAATCAGCCCCAGCATTTT	CATSTGVNQPQHF
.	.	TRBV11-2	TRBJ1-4	TGTGCCAGCAGCCGGGACCATGGAAGGACTAATGAAAAACTGTTTTTT	CASSRDHGRTNEKLFF
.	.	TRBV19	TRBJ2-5	TGTGCCAGTAGTATGAATTTAGAGACCCAGTACTTC	CASSMNLETQYF
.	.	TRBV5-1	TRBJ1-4	TGCGCCAGCAGCTTGGGTCTGGGGCTAGGTGAAAAACTGTTTTTT	CASSLGLGLGEKLFF
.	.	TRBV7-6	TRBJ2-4	TGTGCCAGCAGCAGAACCGGGCCCCCCGCGGACATTCAGTACTTC	CASSRTGPPADIQYF
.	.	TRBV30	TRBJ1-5	TGTGCCTGGAGCCCCGGTCAGAATCAGCCCCAGCATTTT	CAWSPGQNQPQHF
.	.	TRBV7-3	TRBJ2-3	TGTGCCAGCAGCGGGGGTTCCACAGATACGCAGTATTTT	CASSGGSTDTQYF
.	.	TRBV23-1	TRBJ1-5	TGCGCCAGCAGTCAATCGCAATATAGCAATCAGCCCCAGCATTTT	CASSQSQYSNQPQHF
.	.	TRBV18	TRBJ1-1	TGTGCCAGCTCATCCTCCCCGACGGCGAGGAACACTGAAGCTTTCTTT	CASSSSPTARNTEAFF
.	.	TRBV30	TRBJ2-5	TGTGCCTGGAGTCCGAGTGGGGGACAAGAGACCCAGTACTTC	CAWSPSGGQETQYF
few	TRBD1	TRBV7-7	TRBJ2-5	TGTGCCAGCAGCGGGGACAGGGAAGAGACCCAGTACTTC	CASSGDREETQYF
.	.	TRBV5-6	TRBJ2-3	TGTGCCAGCAGCTTTTTGTGGGGAGATACGCAGTATTTT	CASSFLWGDTQYF
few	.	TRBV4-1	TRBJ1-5	TGCGCCAGCAGCCGCGAAGACAGAGTAAATCAGCCCCAGCATTTT	CASSREDRVNQPQHF
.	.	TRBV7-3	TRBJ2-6	TGTGCCAGCAGCTTAGGGGTACCCGGGGCCAACGTCCTGACTTTC	CASSLGVPGANVLTF
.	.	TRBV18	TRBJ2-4	TGTGCCAGCTCACAACAGGGAGCCGACAACATTCAGTACTTC	CASSQQGADNIQYF
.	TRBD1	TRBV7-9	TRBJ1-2	TGTGCCAGCAGCTTACCACGACAGGGGCTCGGGTATGGCTACACCTTC	CASSLPRQGLGYGYTF
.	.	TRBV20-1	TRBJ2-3	TGCAGTGCTAGAGATCTCGATACGCAGTATTTT	CSARDLDTQYF
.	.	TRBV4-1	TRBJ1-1	TGCGCCAGCAGCCCTCTTCAAGCGGGCGACTACATTGAAGCTTTCTTT	CASSPLQAGDYIEAFF
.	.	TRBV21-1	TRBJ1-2	TGTGCCAGCAGTAAAGGAAACAGGGTGTCTAGTGGCTACACCTTC	CASSKGNRVSSGYTF
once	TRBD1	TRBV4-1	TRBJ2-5	TGCGCCAGCAGCCAAGGGACAGGGGGATTTGAAGAGACCCAGTACTTC	CASSQGTGGFEETQYF
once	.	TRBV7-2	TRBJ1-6	TGTGCCAGCAGCCCTCCCTTTAATTCACCCCTCCACTTT	CASSPPFNSPLHF
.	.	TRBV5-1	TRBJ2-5	TGCGCCAGCAGCTTGAATCAGGGGGGGGAGGAGACCCAGTACTTC	CASSLNQGGEETQYF
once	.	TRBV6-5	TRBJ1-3	TGTGCCAGCAGCGATCACTATGGAAACACCATATATTTT	CASSDHYGNTIYF
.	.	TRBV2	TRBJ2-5	TGTGCCAGCAGTGATGACGGACAAGAGACCCAGTACTTC	CASSDDGQETQYF
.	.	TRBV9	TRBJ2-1	TGTGCCAGCAGCGTAGAGGGTCTTTGGGGGGCCTACCAGTTCTTC	CASSVEGLWGAYQFF
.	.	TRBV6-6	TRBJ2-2	TGTGCCAGCAGACGTGGCACCGGGGAGCTGTTTTTT	CASRRGTGELFF
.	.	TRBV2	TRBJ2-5	TGTGCCAGCAGTGACGAGACCCAGTACTTC	CASSDETQYF
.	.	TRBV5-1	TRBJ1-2	TGCGCCAGCAGCGACGGTCGGGGACCCGGTGGCTACACCTTC	CASSDGRGPGGYTF
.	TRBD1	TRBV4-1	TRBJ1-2	TGCGCCAGCAGCCAAGAAGGGGCCGGGACAGGGAGATTGAACTATGGCTACACCTTC	CASSQEGAGTGRLNYGYTF
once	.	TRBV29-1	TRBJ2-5	TGCAGCGTTACCTGGCAGCAAGAGACCCAGTACTTC	CSVTWQQETQYF
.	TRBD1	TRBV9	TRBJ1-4	TGTGCCAGCAGCGCCCGGACAGGGGAAAAACTGTTTTTT	CASSARTGEKLFF
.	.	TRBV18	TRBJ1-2	TGTGCCAGCTCACCCTATGCCCAGGGACACCCGGACTATGGCTACACCTTC	CASSPYAQGHPDYGYTF
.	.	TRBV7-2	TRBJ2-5	TGTGCCAGCAGCCAAAGCCGTACCCAAGAGACCCAGTACTTC	CASSQSRTQETQYF
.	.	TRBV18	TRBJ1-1	TGTGCCAGCTCACCAGAGGGAGGGCGGGCTGAAGCTTTCTTT	CASSPEGGRAEAFF
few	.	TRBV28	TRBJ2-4	TGTGCCAGCAGCGGAGGGGGGACCAAAAACATTCAGTACTTC	CASSGGGTKNIQYF
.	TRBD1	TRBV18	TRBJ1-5	TGTGCCAGCTCTCAAAGGGGGGCAGGGGGTGTGGGACAGCCCCAGCATTTT	CASSQRGAGGVGQPQHF
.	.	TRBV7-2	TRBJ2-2	TGTGCCAGCGAGTCAGCAGCGAACACCGGGGAGCTGTTTTTT	CASESAANTGELFF
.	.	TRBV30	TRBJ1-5	TGTGCCTGGAGTAGTCAGGCCCGGAATCAGCCCCAGCATTTT	CAWSSQARNQPQHF
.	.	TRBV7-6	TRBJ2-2	TGTGCCAGCAGAGCTGAAGAGTCCAACACCGGGGAGCTGTTTTTT	CASRAEESNTGELFF
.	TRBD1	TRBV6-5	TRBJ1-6	TGTGCCAGCAGTTACTCGGTCAGGGGGAGTTCACCCCTCCACTTT	CASSYSVRGSSPLHF
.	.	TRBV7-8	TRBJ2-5	TGTGCCAGCAGCCGCTATGGGAAAGAGACCCAGTACTTC	CASSRYGKETQYF
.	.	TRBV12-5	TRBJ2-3	TGTGCTAGTGGTTTGGGGGCGGCAGATACGCAGTATTTT	CASGLGAADTQYF
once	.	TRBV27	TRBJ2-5	TGTGCCAGCAGTTTAAATCGGGAACAGGAGACCCAGTACTTC	CASSLNREQETQYF
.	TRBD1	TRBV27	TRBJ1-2	TGTGCCAGCAGATCAGGACAGGGTACGCTTTTTGGCTACACCTTC	CASRSGQGTLFGYTF
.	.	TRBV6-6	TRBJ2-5	TGTGCCAGCAGCCTAAAGGAGGGGACCCAGTACTTC	CASSLKEGTQYF
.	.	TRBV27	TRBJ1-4	TGTGCCAGCAGAATGATCGGATCTGGTGAAAAACTGTTTTTT	CASRMIGSGEKLFF